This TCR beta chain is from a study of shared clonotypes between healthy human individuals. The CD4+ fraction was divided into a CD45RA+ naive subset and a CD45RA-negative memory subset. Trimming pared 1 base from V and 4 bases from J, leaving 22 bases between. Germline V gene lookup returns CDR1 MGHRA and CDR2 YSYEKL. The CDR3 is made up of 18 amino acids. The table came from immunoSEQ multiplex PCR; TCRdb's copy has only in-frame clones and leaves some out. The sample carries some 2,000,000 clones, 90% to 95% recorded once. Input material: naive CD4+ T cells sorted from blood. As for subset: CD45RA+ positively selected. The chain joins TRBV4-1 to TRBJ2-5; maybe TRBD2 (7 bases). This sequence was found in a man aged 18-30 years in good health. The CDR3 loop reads CASSQGIVGGPGRETQYF. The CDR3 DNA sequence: TGCGCCAGCAGCCAAGGGATTGTGGGGGGGCCAGGTCGAGAGACCCAGTACTTC.